This T cell receptor (beta chain) is from a study of early T cells in non-severe SARS-CoV-2 infection. General study results and limits: Clonotype matching in VDJdb favored anti-spike CD8 responses and did not capture private and CD4 specificities.

The CDR3 covers 15 residues. The V end was cut by 3 bases, the J end by 4 bases, with 13 bases between. The germline gives CDR1 SGDLS, CDR2 YYNGEE. Researchers tagged individual cDNA molecules with unique molecular identifiers. One entry per CDR3 protein, called by TCRdb with MiXCR from the 5' RACE reads. The table shows approximately 47,000 distinct CDR3 sequences, with around 6.5% occurring only once. About this clonotype: Its antigen remains unknown. Given a much more abundant clone one base away, this may be a read error.

The chain couples TRBV9 to TRBJ2-2; either TRBD1 or TRBD2 may supply D (6 bases each). The sequencing here drew on whole blood, taken at baseline. This receptor was identified in an adult who was a healthcare worker with PCR-confirmed SARS-CoV-2 infection or an uninfected control (not recorded which). CDR3 sequence: CASSADGGPTGELFF. DNA of the CDR3: TGTGCCAGCAGCGCAGACGGGGGCCCCACCGGGGAGCTGTTTTTT.